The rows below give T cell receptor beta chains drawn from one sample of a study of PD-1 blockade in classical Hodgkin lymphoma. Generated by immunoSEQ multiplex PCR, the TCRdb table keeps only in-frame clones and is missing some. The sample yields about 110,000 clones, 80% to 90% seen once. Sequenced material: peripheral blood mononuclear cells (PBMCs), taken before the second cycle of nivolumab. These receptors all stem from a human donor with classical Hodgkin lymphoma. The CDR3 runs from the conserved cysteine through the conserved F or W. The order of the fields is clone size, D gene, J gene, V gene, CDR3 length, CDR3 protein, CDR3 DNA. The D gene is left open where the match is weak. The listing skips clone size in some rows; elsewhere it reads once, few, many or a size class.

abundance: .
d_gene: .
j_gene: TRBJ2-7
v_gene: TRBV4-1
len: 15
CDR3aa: CASSQEAARSYEQYF
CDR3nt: TGCGCCAGCAGCCAAGAAGCAGCTCGCTCCTACGAGCAGTACTTC

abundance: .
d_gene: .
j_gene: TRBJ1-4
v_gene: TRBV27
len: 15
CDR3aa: CASSPAEGRGEKLFF
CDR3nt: TGTGCCAGCAGCCCCGCGGAGGGCAGGGGTGAAAAACTGTTTTTT

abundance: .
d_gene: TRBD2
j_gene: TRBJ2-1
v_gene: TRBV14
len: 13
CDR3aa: CASTSGQYNEQFF
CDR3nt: TGTGCCAGCACTAGCGGGCAGTACAATGAGCAGTTCTTC

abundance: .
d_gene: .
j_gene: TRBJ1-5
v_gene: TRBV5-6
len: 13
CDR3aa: CASSPGGRQPQHF
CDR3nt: TGTGCCAGCAGCCCCGGGGGGCGTCAGCCCCAGCATTTT

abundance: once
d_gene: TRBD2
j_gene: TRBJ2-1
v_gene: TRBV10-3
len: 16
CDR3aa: CAISGTSGRLFHEQFF
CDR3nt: TGTGCCATCAGTGGGACTAGCGGGAGGTTATTCCATGAGCAGTTCTTC

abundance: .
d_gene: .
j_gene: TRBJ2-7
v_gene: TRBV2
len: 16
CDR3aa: CASSEEALRSSYEQYF
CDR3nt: TGTGCCAGCAGTGAAGAGGCACTCCGGAGCTCCTACGAGCAGTACTTC

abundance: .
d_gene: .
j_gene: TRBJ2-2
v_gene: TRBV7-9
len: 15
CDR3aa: CASSYTDRSTGELFF
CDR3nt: TGTGCCAGCAGTTACACGGACAGAAGCACCGGGGAGCTGTTTTTT

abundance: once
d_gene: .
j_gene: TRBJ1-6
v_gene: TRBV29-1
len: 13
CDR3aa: CSVRPDQNSPLHF
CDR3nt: TGCAGCGTGCGACCAGATCAAAATTCACCCCTCCACTTT

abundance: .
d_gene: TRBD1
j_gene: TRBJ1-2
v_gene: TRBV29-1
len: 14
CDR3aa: CSVGTGSLNYGYTF
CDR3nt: TGCAGCGTTGGGACAGGCTCCCTTAACTATGGCTACACCTTC

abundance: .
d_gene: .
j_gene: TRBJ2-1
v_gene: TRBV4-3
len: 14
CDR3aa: CASSQDRGWTEQFF
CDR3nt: TGCGCCAGCAGCCAAGATCGTGGCTGGACGGAGCAGTTCTTC

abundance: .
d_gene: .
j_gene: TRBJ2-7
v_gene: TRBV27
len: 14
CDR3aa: CASTPRGSSYEQYF
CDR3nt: TGTGCCAGCACCCCACGCGGGTCATCCTACGAGCAGTACTTC

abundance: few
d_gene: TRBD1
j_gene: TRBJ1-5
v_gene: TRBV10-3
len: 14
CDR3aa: CAISWDSSNQPQHF
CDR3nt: TGTGCCATCAGCTGGGACAGTAGCAATCAGCCCCAGCATTTT

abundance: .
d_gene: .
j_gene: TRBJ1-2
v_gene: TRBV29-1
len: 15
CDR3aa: CSVGSLAVLNYGYTF
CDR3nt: TGCAGCGTTGGTAGTTTGGCAGTCCTTAACTATGGCTACACCTTC

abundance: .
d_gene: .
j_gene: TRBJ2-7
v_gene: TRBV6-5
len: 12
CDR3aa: CASMQGIYEQYF
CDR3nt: TGTGCCAGCATGCAAGGGATCTACGAGCAGTACTTC

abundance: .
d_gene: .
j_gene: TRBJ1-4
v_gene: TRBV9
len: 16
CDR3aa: CASSPWQGATNEKLFF
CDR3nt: TGTGCCAGCAGCCCCTGGCAGGGAGCAACTAATGAAAAACTGTTTTTT

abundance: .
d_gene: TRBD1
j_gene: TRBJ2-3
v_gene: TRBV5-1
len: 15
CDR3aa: CASSFRDRHTDTQYF
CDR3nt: TGCGCCAGCAGCTTCCGGGACAGACACACAGATACGCAGTATTTT

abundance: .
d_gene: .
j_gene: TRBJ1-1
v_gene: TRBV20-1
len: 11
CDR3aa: CSARLPGMAFF
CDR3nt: TGCAGTGCTAGATTGCCAGGGATGGCTTTCTTT

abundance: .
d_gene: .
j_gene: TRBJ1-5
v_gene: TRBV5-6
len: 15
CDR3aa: CASSLGRDSNQPQHF
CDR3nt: TGTGCCAGCAGCTTGGGTCGAGACAGCAATCAGCCCCAGCATTTT

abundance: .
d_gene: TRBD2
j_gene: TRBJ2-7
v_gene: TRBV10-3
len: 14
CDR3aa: CAISDPSGTGEQYF
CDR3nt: TGTGCCATCAGTGACCCTAGCGGGACGGGCGAGCAGTACTTC

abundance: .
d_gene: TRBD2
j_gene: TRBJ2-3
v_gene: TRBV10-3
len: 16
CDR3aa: CAISESSGDFTDTQYF
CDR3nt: TGTGCCATCAGTGAAAGTAGCGGGGACTTCACAGATACGCAGTATTTT

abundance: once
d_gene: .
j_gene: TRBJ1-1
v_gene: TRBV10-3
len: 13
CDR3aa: CAISDRGNTEAFF
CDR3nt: TGTGCCATCAGTGATAGGGGGAACACTGAAGCTTTCTTT

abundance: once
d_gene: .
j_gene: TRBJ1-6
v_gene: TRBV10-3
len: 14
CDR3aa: CASGTWPPDSPLHF
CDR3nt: TGTGCCTCGGGGACTTGGCCACCGGATTCACCCCTCCACTTT

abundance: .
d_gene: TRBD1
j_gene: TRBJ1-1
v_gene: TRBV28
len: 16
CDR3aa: CASSLHGQGVNTEAFF
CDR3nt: TGTGCCAGCAGTTTACACGGTCAGGGGGTGAACACTGAAGCTTTCTTT

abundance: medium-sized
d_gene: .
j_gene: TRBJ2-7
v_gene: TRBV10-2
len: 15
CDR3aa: CASSELSTVSYEQYF
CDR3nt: TGCGCCAGCAGTGAGCTTTCGACAGTTTCCTACGAGCAGTACTTC

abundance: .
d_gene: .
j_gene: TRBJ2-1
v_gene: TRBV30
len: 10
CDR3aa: CACGDNEQFF
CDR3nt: TGTGCCTGTGGGGACAATGAGCAGTTCTTC

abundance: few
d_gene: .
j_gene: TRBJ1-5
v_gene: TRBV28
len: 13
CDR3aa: CASSESLAGPQHF
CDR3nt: TGTGCCAGCAGTGAATCTTTAGCCGGGCCCCAGCATTTT

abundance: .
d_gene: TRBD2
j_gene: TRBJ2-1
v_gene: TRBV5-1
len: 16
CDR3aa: CASSPVGGRADNEQFF
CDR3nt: TGCGCCAGCAGCCCCGTCGGCGGGAGGGCCGACAATGAGCAGTTCTTC

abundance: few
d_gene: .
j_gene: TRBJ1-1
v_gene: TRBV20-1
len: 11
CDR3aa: CSASQGTGNFF
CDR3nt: TGCAGTGCTTCACAGGGAACCGGAAATTTCTTT

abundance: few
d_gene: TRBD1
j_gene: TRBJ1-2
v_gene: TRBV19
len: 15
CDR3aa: CASIDRDRVDYGYTF
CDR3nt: TGTGCCAGTATCGATAGAGACAGGGTGGACTATGGCTACACCTTC

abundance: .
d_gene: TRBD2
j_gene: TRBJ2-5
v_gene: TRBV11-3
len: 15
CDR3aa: CASSRTGTRSETQYF
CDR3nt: TGTGCCAGCAGCAGAACCGGGACTAGGTCAGAGACCCAGTACTTC

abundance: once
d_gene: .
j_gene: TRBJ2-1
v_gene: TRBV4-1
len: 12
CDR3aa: CASRDLRNEQFF
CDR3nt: TGCGCCAGCAGGGATCTCCGAAATGAGCAGTTCTTC

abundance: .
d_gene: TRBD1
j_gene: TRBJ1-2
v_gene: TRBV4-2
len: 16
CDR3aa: CASSQDSEGGVIGYTF
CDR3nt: TGTGCCAGCAGCCAAGATTCCGAAGGGGGCGTCATTGGCTACACCTTC

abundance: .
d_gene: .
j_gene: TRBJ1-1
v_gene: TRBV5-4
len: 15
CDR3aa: CASSYDAGENTEAFF
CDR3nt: TGTGCCAGCAGCTACGACGCCGGAGAGAACACTGAAGCTTTCTTT

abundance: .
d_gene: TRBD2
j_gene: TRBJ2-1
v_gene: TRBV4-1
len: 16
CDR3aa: CASSFGTSGSYNEQFF
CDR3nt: TGCGCCAGCAGCTTCGGGACTAGCGGTTCCTACAATGAGCAGTTCTTC

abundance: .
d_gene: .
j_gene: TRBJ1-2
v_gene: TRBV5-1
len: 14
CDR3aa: CASSLGGEGYGYTF
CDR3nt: TGCGCCAGCAGCTTGGGGGGCGAGGGCTATGGCTACACCTTC

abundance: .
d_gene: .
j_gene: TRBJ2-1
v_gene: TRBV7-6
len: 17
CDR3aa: CASSLVVGIGSYNEQFF
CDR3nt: TGTGCCAGCAGCTTAGTTGTTGGGATTGGATCCTACAATGAGCAGTTCTTC

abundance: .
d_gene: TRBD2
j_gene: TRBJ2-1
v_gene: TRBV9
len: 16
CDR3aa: CASSVAGREPLDEQFF
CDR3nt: TGTGCCAGCAGCGTAGCTGGGCGGGAGCCCCTGGATGAGCAGTTCTTC

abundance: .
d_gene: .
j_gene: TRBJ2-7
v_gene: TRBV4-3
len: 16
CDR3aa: CASSQDAPGHSYEQYF
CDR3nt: TGCGCCAGCAGCCAAGATGCCCCGGGACACAGCTACGAGCAGTACTTC

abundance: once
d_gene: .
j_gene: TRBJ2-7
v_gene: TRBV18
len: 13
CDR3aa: CASSPSPTYEQYF
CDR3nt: TGTGCCAGCTCACCCTCCCCTACCTACGAGCAGTACTTC

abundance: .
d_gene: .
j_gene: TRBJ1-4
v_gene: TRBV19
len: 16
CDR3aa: CASSIDFKGFGEKLFF
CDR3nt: TGTGCCAGTAGTATAGATTTTAAGGGCTTCGGTGAAAAACTGTTTTTT

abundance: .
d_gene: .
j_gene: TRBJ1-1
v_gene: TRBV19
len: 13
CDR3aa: CASSIRPGAGAFF
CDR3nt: TGTGCCAGTAGTATCCGACCGGGGGCGGGGGCTTTCTTT

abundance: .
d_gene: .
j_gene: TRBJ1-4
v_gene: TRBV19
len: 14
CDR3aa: CASRQLLESEKLFF
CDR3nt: TGTGCCAGTCGACAGCTGCTCGAATCTGAAAAACTGTTTTTT

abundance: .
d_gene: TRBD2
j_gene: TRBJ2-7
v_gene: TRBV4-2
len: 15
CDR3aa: CASSQTPSGNYEQYF
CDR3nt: TGTGCCAGCAGCCAAACCCCGAGCGGGAACTACGAGCAGTACTTC

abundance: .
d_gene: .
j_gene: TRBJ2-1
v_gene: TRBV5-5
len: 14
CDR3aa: CASSLVASYNEQFF
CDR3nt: TGTGCCAGCAGCTTGGTGGCGTCCTACAATGAGCAGTTCTTC

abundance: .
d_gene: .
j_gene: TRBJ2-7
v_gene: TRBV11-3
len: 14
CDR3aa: CASSPGGGSYEQYF
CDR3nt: TGTGCCAGCAGCCCAGGAGGGGGCTCCTACGAGCAGTACTTC

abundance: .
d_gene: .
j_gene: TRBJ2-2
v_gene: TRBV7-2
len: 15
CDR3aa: CASSFRATNTGELFF
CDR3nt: TGTGCCAGCAGCTTCAGGGCTACGAACACCGGGGAGCTGTTTTTT

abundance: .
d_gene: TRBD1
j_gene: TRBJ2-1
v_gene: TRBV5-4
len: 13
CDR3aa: CASSRDSYNEQFF
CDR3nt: TGTGCCAGCAGCCGGGACAGTTACAATGAGCAGTTCTTC

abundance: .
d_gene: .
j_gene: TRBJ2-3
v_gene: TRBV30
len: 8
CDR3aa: CVADTQYF
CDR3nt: TGTGTTGCAGATACGCAGTATTTT

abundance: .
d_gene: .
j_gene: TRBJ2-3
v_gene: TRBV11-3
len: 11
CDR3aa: CASSFFDTQYF
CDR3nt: TGTGCCAGCAGCTTTTTTGATACGCAGTATTTT

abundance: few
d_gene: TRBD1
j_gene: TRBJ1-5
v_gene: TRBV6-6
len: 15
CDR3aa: CASSRGTGGNQPQHF
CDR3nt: TGTGCCAGCAGCCGTGGGACAGGCGGCAATCAGCCCCAGCATTTT

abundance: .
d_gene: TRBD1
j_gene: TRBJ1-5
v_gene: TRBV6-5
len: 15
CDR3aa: CASSRRQTGVQPQHF
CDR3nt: TGTGCCAGCAGCCGACGACAAACAGGGGTTCAGCCCCAGCATTTT

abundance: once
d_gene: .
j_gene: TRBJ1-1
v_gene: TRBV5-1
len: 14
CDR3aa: CASNRDTSNTEAFF
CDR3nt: TGCGCCAGCAACAGGGACACCTCGAACACTGAAGCTTTCTTT

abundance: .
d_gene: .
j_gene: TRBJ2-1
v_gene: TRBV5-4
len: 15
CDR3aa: CASSGDGTGYNEQFF
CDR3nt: TGTGCCAGCAGCGGGGACGGCACGGGGTACAATGAGCAGTTCTTC

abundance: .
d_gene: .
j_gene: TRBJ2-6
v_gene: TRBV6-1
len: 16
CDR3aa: CASSVASYSGANVLTF
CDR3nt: TGTGCCAGCAGTGTAGCCAGCTACTCTGGGGCCAACGTCCTGACTTTC

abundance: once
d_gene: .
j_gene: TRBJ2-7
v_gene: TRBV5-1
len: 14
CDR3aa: CASSLGHQAYEQYF
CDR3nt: TGCGCCAGCAGCTTGGGTCATCAGGCCTACGAGCAGTACTTC

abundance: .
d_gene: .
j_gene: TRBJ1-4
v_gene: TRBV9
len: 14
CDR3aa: CASSVGHSNEKLFF
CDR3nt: TGTGCCAGCAGCGTAGGACATAGTAATGAAAAACTGTTTTTT

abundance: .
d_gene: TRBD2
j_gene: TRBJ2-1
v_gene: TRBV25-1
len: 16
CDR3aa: CASSESILAAWGEQFF
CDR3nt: TGTGCCAGCAGTGAATCTATACTAGCGGCCTGGGGGGAGCAGTTCTTC

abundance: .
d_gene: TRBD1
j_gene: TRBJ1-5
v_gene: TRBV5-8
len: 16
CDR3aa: CASSSAGQGGNQPQHF
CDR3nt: TGTGCCAGCAGCTCGGCGGGACAGGGGGGCAATCAGCCCCAGCATTTT